This passage covers 26 T cell receptor beta chains from one sample sequenced in a study of CD8 T cells in Susac syndrome. The RNA, about 0.45 to 1 ug, was put through reverse transcription using random hexamers. In TCRdb, the immunoSEQ multiplex PCR reads were re-called with MiXCR into one record per CDR3 protein. The data contain 160,000 or so distinct CDR3 sequences, just under 97% of them singletons. Sequencing used CD8+ T cells from PBMCs. The source of these receptors is a human donor with multiple sclerosis.

CDR3 nucleotide sequence: TGTGCCAGCAGGGACGGGGACAGGGGTATTGGCTACACCTTC. Protein product: CASRDGDRGIGYTF. This sequence joins TRBV12-3 or TRBV12-4 and TRBJ1-2; 10 nucleotides match TRBD1. Trimming at V came to 6 bases and at J to 7 bases, leaving 8 bases not matched to a gene. The CDR3 contains 14 residues.

The V and J genes are TRBV27 and TRBJ1-1; D remains unclear. Trimming stripped 4 bases from V and 5 bases from J, with 20 bases between. Germline V lookup: CDR1 MNHEY, CDR2 SMNVEV (reference sequence). CDR3 length equals 16 residues. The CDR3 DNA reads as TGTGCCAGCAGTTCGGTCGGGGAGGCAAGGGATACTGAAGCTTTCTTT. Translating gives CASSSVGEARDTEAFF.

The rearrangement uses TRBV2 and TRBJ2-7; 9 bases agree with TRBD1. The CDR3 runs to 14 residues. The germline gives CDR1 SNHLY, CDR2 FYNNEI. V shed 6 bases, J shed 2 bases, and the junction held 5 bases outside the gene matches. CDR3 amino acids: CASRDRDRAYEQYF. For the CDR3, the DNA is TGTGCCAGCAGAGACCGGGACAGGGCCTACGAGCAGTACTTC.

The V gene is TRBV11-2, the J gene TRBJ2-7; maybe TRBD2 (6 bases). This CDR3 has 13 amino acids. CDR1 is SGHAT and CDR2 is FQNNGV in the germline V gene. Trimming left V 6 bases short and J 2 bases short, with 11 bases between. The CDR3 DNA reads as TGTGCCAGCAGTTGGGGGGAGACCTACGAGCAGTACTTC. This gives the protein CASSWGETYEQYF.

The chain has TRBV12-3 or TRBV12-4 and TRBJ2-6; D is unclear. Between the trimmed V and J ends, which lost 6 bases and 0 bases, there was a span of 9 bases. The CDR3 contains 15 residues. The chain's CDR3 is CASSPAGSGANVLTF. In DNA form, the CDR3 reads TGTGCCAGCAGCCCCGCTGGCTCTGGGGCCAACGTCCTGACTTTC.

The rearrangement links TRBV20-1 to TRBJ2-5; a weak D match, TRBD2 (5 bases). The germline gives CDR1 DFQATT, CDR2 SNEGSKA (reference sequence). Trimming shortened V by 1 base and J by 5 bases, and 11 bases separated the two germline ends. The CDR3 is made up of 13 amino acids. CDR3 region: CSARVWEWETQYF. Written as DNA, the CDR3 is TGCAGTGCTAGAGTTTGGGAGTGGGAGACCCAGTACTTC.

The chain links TRBV6-5 to TRBJ2-3; D gene ambiguous. The CDR3 is 12 residues long. V gave up 5 bases and J gave up 6 bases, with 9 bases separating them. Germline V gene data show CDR1 as MNHEY and CDR2 as SVGAGI. This CDR3 is CASSPGFDTQYF. Here the CDR3 DNA reads TGTGCCAGCAGTCCTGGGTTCGATACGCAGTATTTT.

The rearrangement uses TRBV11-2 and TRBJ2-4; 9 bases line up with TRBD1. Germline V gives CDR1 SGHAT, CDR2 FQNNGV. V trimming: 5 bases; J trimming: 6 bases; junction bases outside the gene matches: 5. The CDR3 is 14 amino acids. CDR3 protein: CASSRGQGGNIQYF. CDR3 DNA sequence: TGTGCCAGCAGCCGGGGACAGGGCGGAAACATTCAGTACTTC.

This clonotype showed up just once. V usage is TRBV11-2 and J usage is TRBJ2-3; 7 bases agree with TRBD2. This CDR3 is built from 15 residues. J lost 5 bases, V lost 3 bases, and 8 bases had no gene match. Germline CDR1 SGHAT, CDR2 FQNNGV. CDR3: CASSFGGGTEDTQYF. The CDR3 nucleotides are TGTGCCAGCAGCTTTGGCGGGGGTACCGAAGATACGCAGTATTTT.

The count of this clonotype is one. This chain connects TRBV13 to TRBJ1-3; 7 bases match TRBD1. The trim removed 6 bases at V and 2 bases at J, leaving 4 bases unmatched. Germline-derived CDR1 and CDR2 are PRHDT and FYEKMQ (reference sequence). CDR3 length: 14 amino acids. In DNA, the CDR3 is TGTGCCAGCAGTGGAGGGGGCACTGGAAACACCATATATTTT. Translated, it gives CASSGGGTGNTIYF.

V usage is TRBV12-3 or TRBV12-4 and J usage is TRBJ2-7, with 7 bases identical to TRBD1. The CDR3 contains 12 residues. V lost 8 bases and J lost 2; bases outside the gene matches: 3. CDR3 in amino acids: CASGQGAYEQYF. CDR3 in DNA: TGTGCCAGCGGCCAGGGGGCCTACGAGCAGTACTTC.

The rearrangement joins TRBV19 to TRBJ2-3; D not resolved. The V and J ends lost 5 bases and 0 bases respectively, with 9 bases between them. The CDR3 is 14 amino acids. Germline V gene data show CDR1 as LNHDA and CDR2 as SQIVND (reference sequence). The CDR3 reads CASSVWGSTDTQYF. CDR3 nucleotides: TGTGCCAGTAGTGTTTGGGGAAGCACAGATACGCAGTATTTT. The full variable domain, with the rest looked up from reference TRBV19 and TRBJ2-3, is DGGITQSPKYLFRKEGQNVTLSCEQNLNHDAMYWYRQDPGQGLRLIYYSQIVNDFQKGDIAEGYSVSREKKESFPLTVTSAQKNPTAFYLCASSVWGSTDTQYFGPGTRLTVL.

Written as DNA, the CDR3 is TGTGCCAGCAGTGTAGAAAGGAATTCACCCCTCCACTTT. Translating gives CASSVERNSPLHF. The J gene is TRBJ1-6, the V gene TRBV2, with D unclear. This CDR3 is 13 amino acids long. V lost 4 bases, J lost 7 bases, and 8 bases lay in between. Germline-derived CDR1 and CDR2 are SNHLY and FYNNEI.

This chain joins TRBV20-1 and TRBJ2-7; D unresolved. The CDR3 has 15 residues. CDR1 and CDR2 from the germline V gene are DFQATT and SNEGSKA (reference sequence). V was clipped by 3 bases and J by 5 bases, with 20 bases between them. Here the CDR3 DNA reads TGCAGTGCTAGTGTCCCTATGGACCTACGGGACGAGCAGTACTTC. Its protein product is CSASVPMDLRDEQYF.

This clonotype came up once. The chain employs TRBV29-1 and TRBJ2-7; 8 bases align to TRBD1. With 7 bases clipped from V and 4 bases from J, the junction kept 6 bases outside the gene matches. The CDR3 runs 12 residues. Germline V gene lookup returns CDR1 SQVTM and CDR2 ANQGSEA. The CDR3 nucleotides read TGCAGCGCCCGGACAGGGCAGTACGAGCAGTACTTC. Amino acid sequence: CSARTGQYEQYF.

This chain links TRBV20-1 with TRBJ1-4; D call uncertain. Looked up from germline, CDR1 is DFQATT and CDR2 is SNEGSKA (reference sequence). The germline V and J ends were trimmed by 3 bases and 3 bases, with 14 bases remaining between them. This CDR3 has 15 residues. The CDR3 loop reads CSASHGPPANEKLFF. CDR3 bases: TGCAGTGCTAGTCATGGTCCGCCGGCTAATGAAAAACTGTTTTTT.

The gene calls are TRBV29-1 and TRBJ2-7; 7 bases match TRBD1. Germline V gene sequence: CDR1 SQVTM, CDR2 ANQGSEA. Trimming took 6 bases from V and 1 from J; bases not matched to a gene: 12. This CDR3 is 15 amino acids long. The CDR3 sequence is CSVMTGQGRSYEQYV. The CDR3 nucleotides are TGCAGCGTGATGACAGGGCAGGGCAGATCCTACGAGCAGTACGTC.

This clonotype was detected only once. The rearrangement joins TRBV6-1 to TRBJ1-2, with D possibly matching TRBD1 (6 bases). The germline V gene encodes CDR1 MNHNS and CDR2 SASEGT. The CDR3 has 16 amino acids. Deletions cut 6 bases from V and 0 bases from J, with 17 bases between. CDR3 sequence: CASRPIWGAPNYGYTF. CDR3 sequence (DNA): TGTGCCAGCAGACCTATATGGGGGGCACCTAACTATGGCTACACCTTC.

This sequence joins TRBV23-1 and TRBJ2-7; D is possibly TRBD1 (7 bases). TRBV23-1 is identified as an open reading frame with a role that is uncertain. This CDR3 has 17 residues. Trimming stripped 2 bases from V and 0 bases from J, with 17 bases between. The DNA for the CDR3 is TGCGCCAGCAGTCAACCGACCCGCGGGACAGTCTCCTACGAGCAGTACGTC. Translating it yields CASSQPTRGTVSYEQYV.

The chain employs TRBV20-1 and TRBJ2-1; D is undetermined. Germline loops: CDR1 DFQATT, CDR2 SNEGSKA (reference sequence). The CDR3 runs 12 residues. V lost 0 bases and J lost 7, with 7 bases in between. CDR3 DNA: TGCAGTGCTAGAGATCGCCGAAATGAGCAGTTCTTC. Protein: CSARDRRNEQFF.

The chain couples TRBV7-9 to TRBJ2-7; 11 bases are shared with TRBD2. This CDR3 has 15 residues. Trimming took 5 bases from V and 2 from J; bases not matched to a gene: 5. The V gene's germline CDR1 is SEHNR and CDR2 FQNEAQ (reference sequence). In DNA form, the CDR3 reads TGTGCCAGCAGCCCGGTACTAGCGGGGGCCTACGAGCAGTACTTC. Protein: CASSPVLAGAYEQYF.

The gene calls are TRBV29-1 and TRBJ1-1, with a possible D match to TRBD1 (5 bases). Between the trimmed V and J ends, which lost 8 bases and 5 bases, there was a span of 21 bases. This CDR3 is built from 14 residues. Germline CDR1 and CDR2: SQVTM and ANQGSEA. CDR3 amino acids: CSTPPEFSGTEAFF. For the CDR3, the DNA is TGCAGCACCCCTCCTGAGTTTTCAGGGACTGAAGCTTTCTTT.

This CDR3 is CASSLRDGVGEQYF. The DNA for the CDR3 is TGTGCCAGCAGCCTCCGGGACGGGGTCGGCGAGCAGTACTTC. The chain joins TRBV9 to TRBJ2-7, with D perhaps given as TRBD1 or TRBD2 (5 bases each). V was pared by 4 bases and J by 6 bases, with 17 bases between. CDR3 size: 14 residues. CDR1 SGDLS and CDR2 YYNGEE come from the germline V gene.

The chain joins TRBV19 to TRBJ2-2; D may be TRBD1 (6 bases). This CDR3 contains 14 residues. Germline lookup yields CDR1 LNHDA and CDR2 SQIVND (reference sequence). Trimming removed 9 bases from V and 4 bases from J, with 15 bases in between. For the CDR3, the DNA is TGTGCCAGCAGGGACACGTCGCTCACCGGGGAGCTGTTTTTT. Residues: CASRDTSLTGELFF.

Only one count was recorded for this clonotype. The J gene is TRBJ2-3, the V gene TRBV27; D is possibly TRBD2 (5 bases). CDR3 length equals 14 residues. Germline V gives CDR1 MNHEY, CDR2 SMNVEV (reference sequence). V lost 6 bases and J 0 bases, leaving 10 bases between the germline ends. CDR3 residues: CASSHRGSTDTQYF. DNA of the CDR3: TGTGCCAGCAGCCACCGGGGAAGCACAGATACGCAGTATTTT.

V gene TRBV5-1 combines with J gene TRBJ2-2; 11 nucleotides agree with TRBD2. This CDR3 region has 16 residues. V lost 0 bases and J lost 5; bases outside the gene matches: 3. Germline V lookup: CDR1 SGHRS, CDR2 YFSETQ. Here the CDR3 DNA reads TGCGCCAGCAGCTTGGGACTAGCGGGGAATACCGGGGAGCTGTTTTTT. This gives the protein CASSLGLAGNTGELFF. The full variable domain, its missing parts supplied by reference TRBV5-1 and TRBJ2-2, is KAGVTQTPRYLIKTRGQQVTLSCSPISGHRSVSWYQQTPGQGLQFLFEYFSETQRNKGNFPGRFSGRQFSNSRSEMNVSTLELGDSALYLCASSLGLAGNTGELFFGEGSRLTVL.